The entry that follows covers one TCR beta chain sequence. Antigen specificity is unknown. The sample belongs to a study of radiation and T cells in renal cell carcinoma. Study background: Nephrectomy followed 15 Gy stereotactic body radiation by 4 weeks. Findings and caveats of the study: Top tumor clonotypes rose in blood 2 weeks post-radiation, then contracted.

V dropped 0 bases and J dropped 0; count of bases not matched to a gene: 8. CDR3 length: 17 amino acids. Germline V gene lookup returns CDR1 SGHRS and CDR2 YFSETQ. Only in-frame clones appear in the TCRdb table, and some are missing; sequencing was by immunoSEQ multiplex PCR. Of 120,000 or so clones in the sample, 65% to 85% were seen once. Time point described: blood 2 weeks post-SBRT. Treatment noted: 15 Gy SBRT to primary tumor, nephrectomy 4 weeks later. After SBRT, blood was collected at 2 and 4 weeks, plus baseline. The V call is TRBV5-1, the J call TRBJ2-7; 8 bases match TRBD1. This specimen was blood, taken from a patient whose treatment included radiotherapy and nephrectomy. This TCR was recovered from a man between 50 and 59 years old with renal cell carcinoma. CDR3 in amino acids: CASSLVIGTGTSYEQYF. In DNA, the CDR3 is TGCGCCAGCAGCTTGGTCATCGGGACAGGAACCTCCTACGAGCAGTACTTC.